One sample yielded the 14 T cell receptor beta chains listed below, sequenced in a study of radiotherapy plus CTLA-4 blockade in lung cancer. Assay: immunoSEQ multiplex PCR; the TCRdb copy retains only in-frame clones and omits some. The sample records around 85,000 clones, 70% to 90% being singletons. Sample: peripheral blood, taken from a patient treated with radiotherapy plus ipilimumab. Every receptor here comes from a human donor with non-small cell lung cancer who had a partial response to radiotherapy plus ipilimumab.

The chain joins TRBV7-9 to TRBJ2-1; TRBD1 agrees at 8 bases. V gave up 5 bases and J gave up 10 bases; unmatched junction bases: 13. The CDR3 is 15 residues long. Germline V gene lookup returns CDR1 SEHNR and CDR2 FQNEAQ (reference sequence). CDR3 in DNA: TGTGCCAGCAGCGAGACAGGGGAGGCACCTTTGGAGCAGTTCTTC. Its protein product is CASSETGEAPLEQFF.

This clone was seen a handful of times. The chain combines TRBV10-3 with TRBJ1-1; 7 positions agree with TRBD1. The CDR3 runs to 13 residues. Germline CDR1 is ENHRY and CDR2 is SYGVKD. J gave up 3 bases and V 10 bases, and 8 bases lay outside the gene matches. The CDR3 loop is CASSDREYTEAFF. DNA for the CDR3: TGTGCCAGCTCCGACAGGGAATACACTGAAGCTTTCTTT.

The chain combines TRBV18 with TRBJ2-1, with D unresolved. The CDR3 totals 12 residues. Germline V gene lookup returns CDR1 KGHSH and CDR2 LQKENI. V was cut by 3 bases and J by 5 bases, with 5 bases left in between. The CDR3, as DNA: TGTGCCAGCTCACCGGGCCACAATGAGCAGTTCTTC. Translation gives CASSPGHNEQFF. Looking up the rest from reference TRBV18 and TRBJ2-1 gives the full variable domain: NAGVMQNPRHLVRRRGQEARLRCSPMKGHSHVYWYRQLPEEGLKFMVYLQKENIIDESGMPKERFSAEFPKEGPSILRIQQVVRGDSAAYFCASSPGHNEQFFGPGTRLTVL.

The chain uses TRBV2 and TRBJ2-7, with D uncertain. V was pared by 8 bases and J by 3 bases, with 5 bases between. CDR3 length: 10 amino acids. Germline loops: CDR1 SNHLY, CDR2 FYNNEI. The CDR3: CASADYEQYF. For the CDR3, the DNA is TGTGCCAGCGCGGACTACGAGCAGTACTTC. The variable domain in full, with the rest retrieved from reference TRBV2 and TRBJ2-7, is EPEVTQTPSHQVTQMGQEVILRCVPISNHLYFYWYRQILGQKVEFLVSFYNNEISEKSEIFDDQFSVERPDGSNFTLKIRSTKLEDSAMYFCASADYEQYFGPGTRLTVT.

The J gene is TRBJ1-1, the V gene TRBV27; no definite D call. In germline, CDR1 is MNHEY, CDR2 SMNVEV (reference sequence). Trimming pared 6 bases from V and 7 bases from J, leaving 15 bases between. CDR3 size: 13 residues. CDR3 DNA: TGTGCCAGCAGGATACCCGGCGGGCATGAAGCTTTCTTT. Translated: CASRIPGGHEAFF.

The chain links TRBV2 to TRBJ2-1, with 16 nucleotides matching TRBD2. V shed 7 bases, J shed 10 bases, and the junction held 4 bases outside the gene matches. CDR3 length: 14 residues. Germline loops: CDR1 SNHLY, CDR2 FYNNEI. The DNA of the CDR3 is TGTGCCAGCACGGGGACTAGCGGGAGGGTAGAGCAGTTCTTC. Its translation is CASTGTSGRVEQFF.

The chain combines TRBV29-1 with TRBJ2-1, with 10 bases that match TRBD2. CDR3 size: 15 residues. V gave up 7 bases and J gave up 4 bases; unmatched junction bases: 10. Germline CDR1 reads SQVTM; CDR2 reads ANQGSEA. CDR3 DNA sequence: TGCAGCGCCACGCGGAGCGGGAGGGCTTACAATGAGCAGTTCTTC. It codes for CSATRSGRAYNEQFF.

DNA of the CDR3: TGTGCCAGCAGCCGAGGACAGGCCTACGAGCAGTACGTC. Its protein is CASSRGQAYEQYV. This chain joins TRBV5-5 and TRBJ2-7; TRBD1 matches at 7 bases. The CDR3 consists of 13 residues. CDR1 is SGHKS and CDR2 is YYEKEE in the germline V gene (reference sequence). The junction had 3 bases not matched to a gene; V was cut back by 4 bases and J by 2 bases.

The chain combines TRBV14 with TRBJ2-1, with 9 bases aligning to TRBD2. Germline V gene data show CDR1 as SGHDN and CDR2 as FVKESK. The V and J ends lost 6 bases and 8 bases, in that order; junction bases with no gene match: 14. The CDR3 runs to 16 residues. The CDR3 DNA reads as TGTGCCAGCAGTTTTTTCGGGCTAGCGGGATTGGATGAGCAGTTCTTC. It specifies CASSFFGLAGLDEQFF. The complete variable domain, with remaining parts taken from reference TRBV14 and TRBJ2-1, reads EAGVTQFPSHSVIEKGQTVTLRCDPISGHDNLYWYRRVMGKEIKFLLHFVKESKQDESGMPNNRFLAERTGGTYSTLKVQPAELEDSGVYFCASSFFGLAGLDEQFFGPGTRLTVL.

J is TRBJ2-5 and V is TRBV5-1; 10 nucleotides agree with TRBD1. J was trimmed by 5 bases and V by 3 bases; bases with no gene match: 4. In germline, CDR1 is SGHRS, CDR2 YFSETQ. This CDR3 comprises 14 residues. This CDR3 is CASSSTGGMETQYF. CDR3 DNA: TGCGCCAGCAGCTCGACAGGGGGCATGGAGACCCAGTACTTC.

The chain joins TRBV15 to TRBJ2-2, with 7 bases aligning to TRBD1. CDR3 length equals 14 residues. Germline V gene data show CDR1 as LNHNV and CDR2 as YYDKDF (reference sequence). V lost 4 bases and J lost 5; bases outside the gene matches: 4. CDR3 nucleotides: TGTGCCACCAGCATAAACAGGGGAACCGGGGAGCTGTTTTTT. Residues: CATSINRGTGELFF.

This chain joins TRBV6-5 and TRBJ1-1; D perhaps matches TRBD1 (5 bases). The CDR3 loop spans 14 amino acids. The V end was cut by 7 bases, the J end by 2 bases, with 14 bases between. Germline lookup yields CDR1 MNHEY and CDR2 SVGAGI. The CDR3 sequence is CASTRRDGNTEAFF. The CDR3 DNA reads as TGTGCCAGCACGAGGAGGGACGGCAACACTGAAGCTTTCTTT.

The chain carries TRBV29-1 and TRBJ2-5; a weak D match, TRBD2 (6 bases). The V end lost 5 bases, the J end lost 5 bases, and 12 bases lay between the germline ends. Germline CDR1 and CDR2: SQVTM and ANQGSEA. The CDR3 runs 12 residues. CDR3: CSVTRAGETQYF. The CDR3 nucleotides read TGCAGCGTTACTAGGGCGGGGGAGACCCAGTACTTC.

J is TRBJ2-3 and V is TRBV5-8; 8 nucleotides agree with TRBD1. With 4 bases clipped from V and 4 bases from J, the junction kept 8 bases outside the gene matches. The CDR3 covers 15 residues. CDR1 is SGHTS and CDR2 is YDEGEE in the germline V gene. The CDR3 reads CASSGQGGYADTQYF. Here the CDR3 DNA reads TGTGCCAGCAGCGGACAGGGCGGGTATGCAGATACGCAGTATTTT.